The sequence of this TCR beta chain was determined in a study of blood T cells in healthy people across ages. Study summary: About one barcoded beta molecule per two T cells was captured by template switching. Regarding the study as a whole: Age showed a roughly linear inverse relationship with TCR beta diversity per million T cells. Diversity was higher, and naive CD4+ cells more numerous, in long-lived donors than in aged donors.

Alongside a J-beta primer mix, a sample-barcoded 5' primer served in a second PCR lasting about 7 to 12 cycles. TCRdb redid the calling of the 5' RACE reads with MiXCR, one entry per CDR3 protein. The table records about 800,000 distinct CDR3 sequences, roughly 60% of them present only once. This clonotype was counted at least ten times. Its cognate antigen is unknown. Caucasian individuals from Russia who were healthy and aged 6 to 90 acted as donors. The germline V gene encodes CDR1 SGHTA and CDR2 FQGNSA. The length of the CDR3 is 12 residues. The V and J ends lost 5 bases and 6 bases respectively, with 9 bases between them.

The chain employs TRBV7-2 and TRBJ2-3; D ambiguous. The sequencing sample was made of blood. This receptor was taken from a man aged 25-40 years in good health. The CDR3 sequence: CASSPLSDTQYF. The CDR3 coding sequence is TGTGCCAGCAGCCCCTTATCGGATACGCAGTATTTT.